This record looks at one T cell receptor beta chain sequence and its context. This record comes from a study of blood T cell repertoires in COVID-19. Assay used: immunoSEQ multiplex PCR; TCRdb lists only in-frame clones, some missing. The sample yields more than 150,000 clones, 90% seen once. The sample was peripheral blood. The receptor's source is a man aged 50 to 59 with acute or convalescent COVID-19.

The CDR3 region is CASSRRIGGTNTEAFF. The CDR3 bases are TGTGCCAGCAGCCGGAGGATAGGGGGCACGAACACTGAAGCTTTCTTT. The rearrangement joins TRBV5-5 to TRBJ1-1; the match to TRBD1 covers 7 bases. J gave up 1 base and V 4 bases, and 10 bases lay outside the gene matches. Looked up from germline, CDR1 is SGHKS and CDR2 is YYEKEE (reference sequence). The CDR3 is 16 residues long.